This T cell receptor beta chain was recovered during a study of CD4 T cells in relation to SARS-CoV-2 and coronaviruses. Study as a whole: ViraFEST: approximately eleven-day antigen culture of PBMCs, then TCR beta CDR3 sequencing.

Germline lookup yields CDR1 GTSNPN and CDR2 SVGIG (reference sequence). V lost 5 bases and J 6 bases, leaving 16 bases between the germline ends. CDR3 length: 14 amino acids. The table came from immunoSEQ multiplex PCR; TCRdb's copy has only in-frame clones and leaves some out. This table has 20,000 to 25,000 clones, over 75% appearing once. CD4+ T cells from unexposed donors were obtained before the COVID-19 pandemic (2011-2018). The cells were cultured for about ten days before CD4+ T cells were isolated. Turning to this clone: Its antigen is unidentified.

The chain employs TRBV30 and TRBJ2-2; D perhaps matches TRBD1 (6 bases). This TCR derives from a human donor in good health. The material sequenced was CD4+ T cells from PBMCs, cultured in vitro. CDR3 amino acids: CAWGVGALSGELFF. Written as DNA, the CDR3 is TGTGCCTGGGGGGTGGGGGCGCTTTCCGGGGAGCTGTTTTTT.